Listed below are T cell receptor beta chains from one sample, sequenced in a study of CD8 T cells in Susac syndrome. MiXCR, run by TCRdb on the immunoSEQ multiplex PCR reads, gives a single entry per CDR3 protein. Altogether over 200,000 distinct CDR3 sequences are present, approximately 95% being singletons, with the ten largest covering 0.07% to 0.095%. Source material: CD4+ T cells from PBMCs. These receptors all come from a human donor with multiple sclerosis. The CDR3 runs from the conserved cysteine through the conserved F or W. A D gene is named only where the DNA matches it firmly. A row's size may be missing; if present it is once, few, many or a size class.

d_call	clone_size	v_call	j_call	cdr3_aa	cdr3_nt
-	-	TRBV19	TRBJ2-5	CASMPGTLEETQYF	TGTGCCAGCATGCCCGGGACACTAGAAGAGACCCAGTACTTC
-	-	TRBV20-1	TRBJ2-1	CSASRPRGSYNEQFF	TGCAGTGCCAGCCGGCCGCGGGGCTCCTACAATGAGCAGTTCTTC
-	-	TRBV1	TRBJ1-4	CTSSQGTALFF	TGCACCAGCAGCCAAGGGACAGCTCTGTTTTTT
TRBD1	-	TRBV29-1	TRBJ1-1	CSAGQGGTEAFF	TGCAGCGCCGGACAGGGAGGGACTGAAGCTTTCTTT
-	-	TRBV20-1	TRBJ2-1	CSARDSGAGQYNEQFF	TGCAGTGCTAGAGATTCAGGAGCGGGCCAATACAATGAGCAGTTCTTC
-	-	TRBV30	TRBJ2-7	CAWNWRGTYEQYF	TGTGCCTGGAACTGGAGGGGAACCTACGAGCAGTACTTC
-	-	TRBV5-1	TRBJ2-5	CASSIFSGPYGETQYF	TGCGCCAGCAGCATCTTCTCCGGGCCCTACGGCGAGACCCAGTACTTC
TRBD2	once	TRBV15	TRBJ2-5	CATNLGGSGQTQYF	TGTGCCACCAATCTCGGGGGGTCCGGGCAGACCCAGTACTTC
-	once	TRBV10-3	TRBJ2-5	CAISENRETQYF	TGTGCCATCAGTGAGAATCGAGAGACCCAGTACTTC
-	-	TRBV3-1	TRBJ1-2	CASRPTGWSGYTF	TGTGCCAGCAGGCCTACAGGGTGGAGTGGCTACACCTTC
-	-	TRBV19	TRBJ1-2	CASSRGASYGYTF	TGTGCCAGTAGTAGGGGGGCGAGCTATGGCTACACCTTC
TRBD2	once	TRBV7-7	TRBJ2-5	CASSLAGSKETQYF	TGTGCTAGCAGCTTAGCGGGAAGTAAAGAGACCCAGTACTTC
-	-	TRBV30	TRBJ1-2	CAWSMAGYGYTF	TGTGCCTGGAGTATGGCGGGCTATGGCTACACCTTC
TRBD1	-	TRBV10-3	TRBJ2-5	CAVGQERQETQYF	TGTGCCGTCGGACAGGAAAGACAAGAGACCCAGTACTTC
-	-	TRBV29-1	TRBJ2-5	CSVVPSNRETQYF	TGCAGCGTTGTACCCTCCAACCGGGAGACCCAGTACTTC
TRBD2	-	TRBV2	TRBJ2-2	CASSPTSGNTGELFF	TGTGCCAGCAGTCCGACTAGCGGTAACACCGGGGAGCTGTTTTTT
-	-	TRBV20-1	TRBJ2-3	CSARNRRLTDTQYF	TGCAGTGCTAGAAACAGACGACTCACAGATACGCAGTATTTT
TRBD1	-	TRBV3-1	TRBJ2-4	CASSQGSGGWNIQYF	TGTGCCAGCAGCCAAGGTTCAGGGGGCTGGAACATTCAGTACTTC
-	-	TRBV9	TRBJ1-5	CASSQQGYSNQPQHF	TGTGCCAGCAGCCAACAGGGATACAGCAATCAGCCCCAGCATTTT
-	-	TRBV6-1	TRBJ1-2	CASSEGGYGYTF	TGTGCCAGCAGTGAAGGGGGCTATGGCTACACCTTC
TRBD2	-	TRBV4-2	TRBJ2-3	CASSQDTTGGQTDTQYF	TGTGCCAGCAGCCAAGATACCACGGGGGGGCAGACAGATACGCAGTATTTT
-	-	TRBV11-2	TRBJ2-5	CASSRWVGTQYF	TGTGCCAGCAGTCGGTGGGTGGGGACCCAGTACTTC
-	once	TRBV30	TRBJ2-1	CAWSKGGAYNEQFF	TGTGCCTGGAGTAAGGGCGGGGCCTACAATGAGCAGTTCTTC
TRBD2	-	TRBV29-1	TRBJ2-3	CSVAIRLAGYTDTQYF	TGCAGCGTAGCTATACGGCTAGCGGGCTACACAGATACGCAGTATTTT
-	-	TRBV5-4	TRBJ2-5	CASSLAPGETQYF	TGTGCCAGCAGCTTGGCCCCTGGAGAGACCCAGTACTTC
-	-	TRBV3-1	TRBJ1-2	CASGGQPYGYTF	TGTGCCAGCGGGGGGCAGCCTTATGGCTACACCTTC
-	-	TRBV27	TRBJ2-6	CASSWLGANVLTF	TGTGCCAGCAGCTGGTTAGGGGCCAACGTCCTGACTTTC
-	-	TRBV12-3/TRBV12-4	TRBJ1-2	CASSDLYGYTF	TGTGCCAGCTCAGATCTCTATGGCTACACCTTC
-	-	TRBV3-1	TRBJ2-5	CASSPPRAVRGTQYF	TGTGCCAGCAGCCCCCCGAGGGCGGTGAGGGGGACCCAGTACTTC
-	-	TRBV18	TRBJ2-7	CASSPERIYEQYF	TGTGCCAGCTCACCAGAACGGATATACGAGCAGTACTTC
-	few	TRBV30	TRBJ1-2	CAWSAGIGGYTF	TGTGCCTGGAGTGCCGGCATCGGCGGCTACACCTTC
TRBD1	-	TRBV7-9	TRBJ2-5	CASSWGQKETQYF	TGTGCCAGCAGCTGGGGACAGAAAGAGACCCAGTACTTC
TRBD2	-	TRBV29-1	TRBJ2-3	CSAAGGTDTQYF	TGCAGCGCGGCGGGGGGCACAGATACGCAGTATTTT
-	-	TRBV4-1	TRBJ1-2	CASSQNRVGYGYTF	TGCGCCAGCAGCCAAAACAGGGTTGGCTATGGCTACACCTTC
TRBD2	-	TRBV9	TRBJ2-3	CASSERGSTDTQYF	TGTGCCAGCAGCGAGCGGGGGAGCACAGATACGCAGTATTTT
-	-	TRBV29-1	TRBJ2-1	CSYGGYSSYNEQFF	TGCAGCTACGGGGGCTATAGCTCCTACAATGAGCAGTTCTTC
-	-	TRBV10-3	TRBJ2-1	CAISVGDEQFF	TGTGCCATCAGTGTGGGAGATGAGCAGTTCTTC
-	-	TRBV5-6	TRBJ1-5	CASSLAPGSNQPQHF	TGTGCCAGCAGCTTGGCTCCGGGCAGCAATCAGCCCCAGCATTTT
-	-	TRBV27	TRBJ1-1	CASSLGPRVTAFF	TGTGCCAGCAGTTTGGGGCCCAGGGTGACGGCTTTCTTT
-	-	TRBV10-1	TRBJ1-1	CASKGYYTEAFF	TGCGCCAGCAAGGGATACTACACTGAAGCTTTCTTT